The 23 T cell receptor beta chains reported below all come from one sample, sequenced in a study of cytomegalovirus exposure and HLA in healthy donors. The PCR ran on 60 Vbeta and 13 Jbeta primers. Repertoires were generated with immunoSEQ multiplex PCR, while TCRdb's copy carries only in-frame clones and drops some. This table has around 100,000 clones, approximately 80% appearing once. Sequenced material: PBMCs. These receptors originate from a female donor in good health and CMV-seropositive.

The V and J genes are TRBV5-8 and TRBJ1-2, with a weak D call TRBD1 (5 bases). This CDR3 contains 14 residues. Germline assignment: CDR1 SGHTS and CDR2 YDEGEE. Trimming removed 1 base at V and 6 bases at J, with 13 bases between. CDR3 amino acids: CASSLWEGIHGYTF. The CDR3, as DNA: TGTGCCAGCAGCTTGTGGGAGGGGATTCATGGCTACACCTTC. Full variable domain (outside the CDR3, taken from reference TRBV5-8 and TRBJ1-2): EAGVTQSPTHLIKTRGQQATLRCSPISGHTSVYWYQQALGLGLQFLLWYDEGEERNRGNFPPRFSGRQFPNYSSELNVNALELEDSALYLCASSLWEGIHGYTFGSGTRLTVV.

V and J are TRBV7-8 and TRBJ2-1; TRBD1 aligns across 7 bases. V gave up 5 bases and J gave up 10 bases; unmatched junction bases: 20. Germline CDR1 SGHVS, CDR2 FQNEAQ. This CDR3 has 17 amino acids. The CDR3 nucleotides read TGTGCCAGCAGCCGGGGACAGACCGGCCGCCCTGGATGGGAGCAGTTCTTC. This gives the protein CASSRGQTGRPGWEQFF.

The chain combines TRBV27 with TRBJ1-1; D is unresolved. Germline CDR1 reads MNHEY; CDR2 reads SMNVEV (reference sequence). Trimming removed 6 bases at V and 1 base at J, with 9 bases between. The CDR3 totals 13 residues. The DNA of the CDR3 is TGTGCCAGCAGGGCCGGGTGGAACACTGAAGCTTTCTTT. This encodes CASRAGWNTEAFF.

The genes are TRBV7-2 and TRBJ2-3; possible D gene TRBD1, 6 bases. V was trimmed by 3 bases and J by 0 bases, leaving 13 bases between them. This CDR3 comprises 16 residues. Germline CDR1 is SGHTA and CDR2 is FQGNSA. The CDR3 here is CASSFYRELSTDTQYF. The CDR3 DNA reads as TGTGCCAGCAGCTTTTACAGGGAACTAAGCACAGATACGCAGTATTTT.

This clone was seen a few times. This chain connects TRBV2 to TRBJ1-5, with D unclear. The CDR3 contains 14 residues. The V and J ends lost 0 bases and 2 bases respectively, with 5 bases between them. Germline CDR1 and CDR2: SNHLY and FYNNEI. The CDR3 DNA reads TGTGCCAGCAGTGAAGCGCGGGGCAATCAGCCCCAGCATTTT. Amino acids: CASSEARGNQPQHF.

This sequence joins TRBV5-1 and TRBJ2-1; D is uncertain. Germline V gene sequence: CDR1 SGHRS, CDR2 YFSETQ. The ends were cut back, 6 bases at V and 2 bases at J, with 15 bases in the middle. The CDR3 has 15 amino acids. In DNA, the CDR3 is TGCGCCAGCACCCCGTCCGGAGTCACCTACAATGAGCAGTTCTTC. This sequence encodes CASTPSGVTYNEQFF.

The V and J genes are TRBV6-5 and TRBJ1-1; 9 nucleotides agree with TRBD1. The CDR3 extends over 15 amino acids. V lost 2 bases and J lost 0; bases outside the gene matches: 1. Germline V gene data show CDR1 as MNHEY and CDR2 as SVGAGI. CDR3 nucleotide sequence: TGTGCCAGCAGTTACGGGACAGGGATGAACACTGAAGCTTTCTTT. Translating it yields CASSYGTGMNTEAFF.

The CDR3 is CASTGRQNEKLFF. The CDR3 nucleotides read TGTGCCAGCACGGGAAGGCAGAATGAAAAACTGTTTTTT. The chain carries TRBV2 and TRBJ1-4; no clear D. CDR3 length: 13 residues. Germline V gene data show CDR1 as SNHLY and CDR2 as FYNNEI. V lost 7 bases and J lost 5, with 11 bases in between.

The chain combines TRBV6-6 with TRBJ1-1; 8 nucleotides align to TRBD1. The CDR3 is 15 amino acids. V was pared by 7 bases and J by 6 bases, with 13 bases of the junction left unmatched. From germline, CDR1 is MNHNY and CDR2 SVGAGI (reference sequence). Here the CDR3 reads CASTAFSTGDAEAFF. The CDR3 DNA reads TGTGCCAGCACCGCGTTCTCGACAGGGGACGCTGAAGCTTTCTTT.

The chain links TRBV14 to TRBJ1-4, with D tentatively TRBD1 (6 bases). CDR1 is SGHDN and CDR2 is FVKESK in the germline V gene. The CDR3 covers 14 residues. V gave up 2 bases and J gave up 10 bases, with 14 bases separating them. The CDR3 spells CASSQLTGYGKLFF. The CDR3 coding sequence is TGTGCCAGCAGCCAACTTACAGGGTACGGAAAACTGTTTTTT.

The CDR3 DNA reads as TGTGCCAGTAGTTTCGGACAGGGGGGAAATCAGCCCCAGCATTTT. It yields the protein CASSFGQGGNQPQHF. The chain uses TRBV19 and TRBJ1-5, with 10 bases identical to TRBD1. The J segment lost 4 bases and the V segment lost 5 bases, leaving 5 bases of the junction unmatched. The CDR3 is 15 residues long. Germline CDR1 LNHDA, CDR2 SQIVND (reference sequence).

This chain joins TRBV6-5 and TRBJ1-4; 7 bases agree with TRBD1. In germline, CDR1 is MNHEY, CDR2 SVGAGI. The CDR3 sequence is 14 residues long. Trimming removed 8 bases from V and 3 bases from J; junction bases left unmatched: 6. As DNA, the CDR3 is TGTGCCAGCCGGCAGGGGGGTCCTAATGAAAAACTGTTTTTT. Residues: CASRQGGPNEKLFF.

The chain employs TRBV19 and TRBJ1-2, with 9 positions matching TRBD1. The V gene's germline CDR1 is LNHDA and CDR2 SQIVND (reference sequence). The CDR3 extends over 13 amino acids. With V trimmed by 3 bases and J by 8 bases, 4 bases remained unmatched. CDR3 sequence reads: CASSMGQGEGYTF. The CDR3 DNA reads TGTGCCAGTAGTATGGGACAGGGTGAGGGCTACACCTTC.

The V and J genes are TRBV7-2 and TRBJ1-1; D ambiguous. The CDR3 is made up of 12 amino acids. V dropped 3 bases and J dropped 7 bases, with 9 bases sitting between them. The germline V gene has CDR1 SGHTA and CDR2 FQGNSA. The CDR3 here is CASSLSEIEAFF. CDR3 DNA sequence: TGTGCCAGCAGCTTGAGTGAAATTGAAGCTTTCTTT.

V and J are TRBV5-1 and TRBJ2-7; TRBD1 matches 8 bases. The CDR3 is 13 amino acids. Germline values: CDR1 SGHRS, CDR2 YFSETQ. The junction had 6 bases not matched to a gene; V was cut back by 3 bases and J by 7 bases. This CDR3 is CASSWTGTEEQYF. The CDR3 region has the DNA TGCGCCAGCAGCTGGACAGGGACGGAAGAGCAGTACTTC.

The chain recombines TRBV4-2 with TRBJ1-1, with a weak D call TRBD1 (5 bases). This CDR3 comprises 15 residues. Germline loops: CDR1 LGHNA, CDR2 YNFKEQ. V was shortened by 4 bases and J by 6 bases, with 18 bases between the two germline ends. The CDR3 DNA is TGTGCCAGCAGCCCTGAACACAGGTTAGGGGCTGAAGCTTTCTTT. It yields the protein CASSPEHRLGAEAFF.

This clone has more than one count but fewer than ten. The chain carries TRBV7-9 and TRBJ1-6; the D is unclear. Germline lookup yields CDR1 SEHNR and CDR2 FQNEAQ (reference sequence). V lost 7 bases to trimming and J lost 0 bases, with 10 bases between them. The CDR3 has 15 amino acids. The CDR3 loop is CASTPGNSYNSPLHF. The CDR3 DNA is TGTGCCAGCACCCCGGGGAACTCCTATAATTCACCCCTCCACTTT.

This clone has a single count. CDR3 residues: CASSRAGQETQYF. The CDR3 DNA reads TGTGCCAGCAGCCGGGCGGGGCAAGAGACCCAGTACTTC. V is TRBV5-8 and J is TRBJ2-5, with D possibly matching TRBD2 (6 bases). The length of the CDR3 is 13 residues. The V end lost 4 bases, the J end lost 2 bases, and 9 bases lay between the germline ends. Germline V gene data show CDR1 as SGHTS and CDR2 as YDEGEE.

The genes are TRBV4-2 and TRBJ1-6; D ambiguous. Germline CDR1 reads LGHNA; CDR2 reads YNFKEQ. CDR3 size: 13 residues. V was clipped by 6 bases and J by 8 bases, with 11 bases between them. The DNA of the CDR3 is TGTGCCAGCAGTTTAGGAGAGGATTCACCCCTCCACTTT. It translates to CASSLGEDSPLHF.

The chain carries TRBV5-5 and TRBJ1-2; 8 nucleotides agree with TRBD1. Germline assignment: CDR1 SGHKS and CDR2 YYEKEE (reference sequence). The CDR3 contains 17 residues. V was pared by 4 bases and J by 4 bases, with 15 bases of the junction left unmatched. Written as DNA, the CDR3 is TGTGCCAGCAGCCTCTGGGGGGCAGGGGGCCCCGCCTATGGCTACACCTTC. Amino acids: CASSLWGAGGPAYGYTF.

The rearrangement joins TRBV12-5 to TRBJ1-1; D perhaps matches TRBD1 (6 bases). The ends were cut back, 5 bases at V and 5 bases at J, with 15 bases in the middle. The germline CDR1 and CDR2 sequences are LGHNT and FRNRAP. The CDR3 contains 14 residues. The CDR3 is CASGPRGGHTEAFF. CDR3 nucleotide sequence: TGTGCTAGTGGTCCGAGGGGGGGGCATACTGAAGCTTTCTTT.

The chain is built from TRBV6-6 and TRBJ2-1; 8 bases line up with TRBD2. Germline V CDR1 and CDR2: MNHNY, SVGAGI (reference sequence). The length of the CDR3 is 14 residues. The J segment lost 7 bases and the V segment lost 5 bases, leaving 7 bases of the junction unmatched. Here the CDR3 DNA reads TGTGCCAGCAGTCGCCCGGGGGGGGCGAATGAGCAGTTCTTC. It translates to CASSRPGGANEQFF.

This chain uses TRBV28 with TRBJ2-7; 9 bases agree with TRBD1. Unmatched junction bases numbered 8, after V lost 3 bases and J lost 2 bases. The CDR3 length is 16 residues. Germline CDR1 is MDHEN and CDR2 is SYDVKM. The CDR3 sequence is CASSLAGTGNPYEQYF. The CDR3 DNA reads TGTGCCAGCAGTTTGGCCGGGACAGGGAACCCCTACGAGCAGTACTTC.